A single sample gave rise to the 20 T cell receptor beta chains below, sequenced in a study of blood T cell repertoires in COVID-19. Using immunoSEQ multiplex PCR, the repertoire was profiled, and TCRdb retains in-frame clones only, with some absent. Among a few hundred thousand clones listed, roughly 89% were seen once. The sequencing sample was made of PBMCs or T cells enriched from blood (not recorded which). The receptor source for this set is a woman in her thirties or forties who had recovered from COVID-19.

This chain joins TRBV5-6 and TRBJ1-1, with D tentatively TRBD1 (5 bases). The germline gives CDR1 SGHDT, CDR2 YYEEEE. The CDR3 runs 12 residues. The ends were cut back, 2 bases at V and 7 bases at J, with 9 bases in the middle. This CDR3 is CASSLRRGEAFF. The CDR3 nucleotides read TGTGCCAGCAGCTTAAGAAGGGGTGAAGCTTTCTTT.

The gene calls are TRBV6-1 and TRBJ1-2, with TRBD1 matching 9 bases. CDR3 length: 14 amino acids. V dropped 3 bases and J dropped 4; count of bases not matched to a gene: 3. Germline V gives CDR1 MNHNS, CDR2 SASEGT. CDR3 amino acids: CASSETGGFYGYTF. DNA of the CDR3: TGTGCCAGCAGTGAGACAGGGGGGTTCTATGGCTACACCTTC.

The table lists this clone with a count of one. The chain uses TRBV3-1 (or the pseudogene TRBV3-2) and TRBJ2-7, with TRBD2 as a possible D gene (5 bases). V was trimmed by 1 base and J by 3 bases, leaving 25 bases between them. CDR3 length: 19 residues. In germline, CDR1 is LGHDT, CDR2 YNNKEL (reference sequence). CDR3 sequence: CASSQAGYQRLNFFYEQYV. The CDR3 coding sequence is TGTGCCAGCAGCCAAGCCGGGTACCAGCGGTTAAACTTTTTCTACGAGCAGTACGTC.

V usage is TRBV11-2 and J usage is TRBJ2-7; D possibly corresponds to TRBD2 (6 bases). Deletions cut 3 bases from V and 8 bases from J, with 17 bases between. This CDR3 has 14 amino acids. Germline CDR1 is SGHAT and CDR2 is FQNNGV. The CDR3 DNA follows: TGTGCCAGCAGCTTTCAACCGGGACTCGATAAGCAGTACTTC. This translates into CASSFQPGLDKQYF.

The rearrangement joins TRBV5-5 to TRBJ1-5; D is possibly TRBD1 (6 bases). The CDR3 is 15 amino acids. V lost 2 bases and J 5 bases, leaving 14 bases between the germline ends. The germline V gene has CDR1 SGHKS and CDR2 YYEKEE (reference sequence). The CDR3 sequence: CASSFQIGGDQPQHF. The DNA for the CDR3 is TGTGCCAGCAGCTTCCAGATAGGGGGGGATCAGCCCCAGCATTTT. The full variable domain, in which reference TRBV5-5 and TRBJ1-5 provide the parts outside the CDR3, is DAGVTQSPTHLIKTRGQQVTLRCSPISGHKSVSWYQQVLGQGPQFIFQYYEKEERGRGNFPDRFSARQFPNYSSELNVNALLLGDSALYLCASSFQIGGDQPQHFGDGTRLSIL.

The V call is TRBV30, the J call TRBJ1-2; the match to TRBD1 covers 7 bases. V gave up 2 bases and J gave up 4 bases; unmatched junction bases: 13. The CDR3 extends over 16 amino acids. Germline CDR1 and CDR2: GTSNPN and SVGIG (reference sequence). CDR3 nucleotides: TGTGCCTGGAGTTCTCCAAGGAGGGGGCGTAGCTATGGCTACACCTTC. This codes for CAWSSPRRGRSYGYTF. Combining the CDR3 with reference TRBV30 and TRBJ1-2 gives the whole variable domain SQTIHQWPATLVQPVGSPLSLECTVEGTSNPNLYWYRQAAGRGLQLLFYSVGIGQISSEVPQNLSASRPQDRQFILSSKKLLLSDSGFYLCAWSSPRRGRSYGYTFGSGTRLTVV.

The chain carries TRBV28 and TRBJ2-1; D is uncertain. The length of the CDR3 is 15 residues. Trimming removed 2 bases from V and 7 bases from J, with 15 bases in between. Germline values: CDR1 MDHEN, CDR2 SYDVKM. This CDR3 is CASSLEASQLNEQFF. Here the CDR3 DNA reads TGTGCCAGCAGTTTAGAGGCATCCCAATTGAATGAGCAGTTCTTC.

The chain employs TRBV14 and TRBJ2-2; TRBD2 might be the D (5 bases). The CDR3 has 13 amino acids. Between the trimmed V and J ends, which lost 8 bases and 4 bases, there was a span of 11 bases. Germline-derived CDR1 and CDR2 are SGHDN and FVKESK. The CDR3 nucleotides are TGTGCCAGCTCCGTGCGGGCCACCGGGGAGCTGTTTTTT. It codes for CASSVRATGELFF. Full variable domain (rest looked up from reference TRBV14 and TRBJ2-2): EAGVTQFPSHSVIEKGQTVTLRCDPISGHDNLYWYRRVMGKEIKFLLHFVKESKQDESGMPNNRFLAERTGGTYSTLKVQPAELEDSGVYFCASSVRATGELFFGEGSRLTVL.

The CDR3 DNA reads as TGTGCCAGCAGCCAAGGACTAGCGGGAGCAATCCCTGGGCAATACTTC. Its protein product is CASSQGLAGAIPGQYF. The chain carries TRBV3-1 (or the pseudogene TRBV3-2) and TRBJ2-7; 12 nucleotides match TRBD2. The germline V gene encodes CDR1 LGHDT and CDR2 YNNKEL (reference sequence). Trimming took 1 base from V and 13 from J; bases not matched to a gene: 14. The CDR3 consists of 16 residues.

This chain connects TRBV27 to TRBJ2-1; perhaps TRBD2 as D (7 bases). V lost 5 bases, J lost 6 bases, and 23 bases lay in between. Germline CDR1 reads MNHEY; CDR2 reads SMNVEV (reference sequence). The CDR3 loop spans 17 amino acids. The CDR3 DNA is TGTGCCAGCAGTCCCAACCCGGACCCGGGGGGCGTCAATGAGCAGTTCTTC. Amino acids: CASSPNPDPGGVNEQFF.

The chain combines TRBV7-2 with TRBJ2-5; TRBD2 agrees at 11 bases. CDR1 SGHTA and CDR2 FQGNSA come from the germline V gene. Trimming cost V 5 bases and J 5 bases; bases outside gene matches: 13. The CDR3 is 17 residues long. The CDR3 coding sequence is TGTGCCAGCAGCAAAACTAGCGGGGGCGGTTCCAGGGAGACCCAGTACTTC. This codes for CASSKTSGGGSRETQYF.

This chain uses TRBV5-1 with TRBJ1-2, with D unclear. This CDR3 is built from 17 residues. Trimming pared 0 bases from V and 4 bases from J, leaving 19 bases between. CDR1 is SGHRS, CDR2 YFSETQ, per germline. This chain's CDR3 is CASSLERGGGLGYGYTF. The CDR3 coding sequence is TGCGCCAGCAGCTTGGAACGAGGAGGTGGTCTGGGCTATGGCTACACCTTC. Filled out from reference TRBV5-1 and TRBJ1-2, the complete variable domain reads KAGVTQTPRYLIKTRGQQVTLSCSPISGHRSVSWYQQTPGQGLQFLFEYFSETQRNKGNFPGRFSGRQFSNSRSEMNVSTLELGDSALYLCASSLERGGGLGYGYTFGSGTRLTVV.

The table lists this clone with a count of one. The CDR3: CASVPGTENGYTF. The CDR3 region has the DNA TGTGCCAGCGTTCCCGGGACAGAAAATGGCTACACCTTC. The rearrangement links TRBV6-5 to TRBJ1-2, with 7 bases identical to TRBD1. Germline loops: CDR1 MNHEY, CDR2 SVGAGI. The CDR3 extends over 13 amino acids. With 8 bases clipped from V and 6 bases from J, the junction kept 9 bases outside the gene matches.

The chain recombines TRBV14 with TRBJ1-2; D call uncertain. CDR1 and CDR2 (germline): SGHDN, FVKESK. Trimming took off 1 base at V and 4 bases at J, with 7 bases between the two ends. The CDR3 runs to 13 residues. The DNA for the CDR3 is TGTGCCAGCAGCCAAGCAGTCTCCTATGGCTACACCTTC. This sequence encodes CASSQAVSYGYTF.

This chain joins TRBV15 and TRBJ2-7; 7 bases map to TRBD1. Germline values: CDR1 LNHNV, CDR2 YYDKDF (reference sequence). V lost 6 bases, J lost 0 bases, and 5 bases stayed unmatched. CDR3 length: 14 residues. CDR3 nucleotides: TGTGCCACCAGAAGGGACAGAAGCTCCTACGAGCAGTACGTC. Residues: CATRRDRSSYEQYV.

J is TRBJ2-1 and V is TRBV3-1 (or the pseudogene TRBV3-2); tentative D call: TRBD1 (6 bases). CDR1 and CDR2 (germline): LGHDT, YNNKEL (reference sequence). Deletions cut 1 base from V and 15 bases from J, with 16 bases between. CDR3 size: 13 residues. The CDR3 is CASSQVRGIKRFF. Here the CDR3 DNA reads TGTGCCAGCAGCCAAGTTAGGGGGATTAAGAGGTTCTTC.

This clone was counted once. For the CDR3, the DNA is TGTGCCAGCATCGGGTCAGCCGACACCGGGGAGCTGTTTTTT. It specifies CASIGSADTGELFF. This chain connects TRBV2 to TRBJ2-2, with D unresolved. Trimming removed 7 bases at V and 3 bases at J, with 12 bases between. Germline values: CDR1 SNHLY, CDR2 FYNNEI. This CDR3 has 14 residues.

The V call is TRBV19, the J call TRBJ2-2, with 7 bases identical to TRBD1. The CDR3 contains 16 residues. Losses at the gene ends were 7 bases for V and 6 bases for J; bases not matched to a gene: 14. Per the germline V gene, CDR1 is LNHDA and CDR2 is SQIVND (reference sequence). The CDR3 DNA reads TGTGCCAGTATTGGGATAAGGGGGCTGGGGGCCGGGGAGCTGTTTTTT. It translates to CASIGIRGLGAGELFF.

This clone has more than one count but fewer than ten. V is TRBV5-5 and J is TRBJ2-6; the D gene is possibly TRBD2 (5 bases). Germline V lookup: CDR1 SGHKS, CDR2 YYEKEE (reference sequence). V was cut by 3 bases and J by 0 bases, with 19 bases left in between. This CDR3 contains 19 residues. CDR3 loop: CASSSETRTLFSGANVLTF. CDR3 nucleotide sequence: TGTGCCAGCAGCTCAGAGACCCGGACTCTCTTCTCTGGGGCCAACGTCCTGACTTTC.

This chain joins TRBV19 and TRBJ1-4; D unresolved. V lost 3 bases, J lost 0 bases, and 5 bases lay in between. Germline CDR1 reads LNHDA; CDR2 reads SQIVND (reference sequence). CDR3 size: 14 residues. The CDR3 DNA sequence: TGTGCCAGTAGTATCAGCGCAACTAATGAAAAACTGTTTTTT. This encodes CASSISATNEKLFF.